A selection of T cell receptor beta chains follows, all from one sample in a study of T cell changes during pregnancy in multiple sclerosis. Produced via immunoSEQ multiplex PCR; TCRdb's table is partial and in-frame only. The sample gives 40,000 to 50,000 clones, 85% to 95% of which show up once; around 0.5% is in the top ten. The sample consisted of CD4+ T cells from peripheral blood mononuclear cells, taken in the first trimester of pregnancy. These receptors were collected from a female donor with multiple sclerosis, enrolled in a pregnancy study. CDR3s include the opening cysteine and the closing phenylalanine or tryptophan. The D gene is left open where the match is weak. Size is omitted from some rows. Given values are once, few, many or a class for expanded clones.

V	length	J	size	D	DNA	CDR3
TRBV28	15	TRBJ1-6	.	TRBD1	TGTGCCAGCAGTACCCGACAGGGTTGGGATTCACCCCTCCACTTT	CASSTRQGWDSPLHF
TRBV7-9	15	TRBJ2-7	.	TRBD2	TGTGCCAGCAGCTTCTTCGCGGGGGAATCCTACGAGCAGTACTTC	CASSFFAGESYEQYF
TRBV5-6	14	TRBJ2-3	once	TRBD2	TGTGCCAGCAGCACAGCGGGGGGAACAGATACGCAGTATTTT	CASSTAGGTDTQYF
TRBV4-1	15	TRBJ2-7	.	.	TGCGCCAGCAGCCAAGATGGGGCAGCTGCCTACGAGCAGTACTTC	CASSQDGAAAYEQYF
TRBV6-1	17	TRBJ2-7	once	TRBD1	TGTGCCAGCAGTGACACAGGGGCCGGGGCAGGGGGCTACGAGCAGTACTTC	CASSDTGAGAGGYEQYF
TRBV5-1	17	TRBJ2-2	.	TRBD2	TGCGCCAGCAGCTTGACAACTAGCGGGGGTGGATCCGGGGAGCTGTTTTTT	CASSLTTSGGGSGELFF
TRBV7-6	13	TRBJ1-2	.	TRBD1	TGTGCCAGTCGCCCGGGACAGGCCTATGGCTACACCTTC	CASRPGQAYGYTF
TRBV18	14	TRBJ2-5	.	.	TGTGCCAGCTCACCGCCGACACGACAAGAGACCCAGTACTTC	CASSPPTRQETQYF
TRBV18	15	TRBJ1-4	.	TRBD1	TGTGCCAGCTCACCATCCGGGACAGGGAATGAAAAACTGTTTTTT	CASSPSGTGNEKLFF
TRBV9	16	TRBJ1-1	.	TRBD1	TGTGCCAGCAGCACCCGGTCAGGGGGCGAGGACACTGAAGCTTTCTTT	CASSTRSGGEDTEAFF
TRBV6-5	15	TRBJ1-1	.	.	TGTGCCAGCAGTTACAACGGACAGACTAACACTGAAGCTTTCTTT	CASSYNGQTNTEAFF